These 23 T cell receptor beta chains were all obtained from the same sample, sequenced in a study of blood T cell repertoires in COVID-19. TCRdb's copy holds only in-frame clones and misses some; the assay was immunoSEQ multiplex PCR. The data contain roughly 230,000 clones, around 90% of them singletons. Source material: peripheral blood. Receptor source: a human donor in a cohort sampled during active COVID-19.

The genes are TRBV30 and TRBJ2-1; TRBD1 agrees at 9 bases. Per the germline V gene, CDR1 is GTSNPN and CDR2 is SVGIG (reference sequence). There are 17 residues in the CDR3. V dropped 2 bases and J dropped 2; count of bases not matched to a gene: 10. CDR3 amino acids: CAWSLGGQGLTYNEQFF. The CDR3 nucleotides read TGTGCCTGGAGTCTCGGGGGACAGGGACTGACCTACAATGAGCAGTTCTTC.

The rearrangement uses TRBV7-2 and TRBJ2-7; 7 nucleotides match TRBD2. The V segment lost 3 bases and the J segment 4 bases; nucleotides outside the gene matches: 6. The CDR3 is 14 residues long. The germline gives CDR1 SGHTA, CDR2 FQGNSA. Here the CDR3 DNA reads TGTGCCAGCAGCTTGGCTAGCGGAGCTTACGAGCAGTACTTC. Translation: CASSLASGAYEQYF.

The rearrangement links TRBV6-5 to TRBJ2-7; D is perhaps TRBD1 (6 bases). Trimming removed 6 bases from V and 3 bases from J, with 15 bases in between. The germline CDR1 and CDR2 sequences are MNHEY and SVGAGI. The CDR3 covers 14 residues. CDR3 sequence: CASSLQGLFYEQYF. In DNA form, the CDR3 reads TGTGCCAGCAGCCTTCAGGGGTTGTTCTACGAGCAGTACTTC.

The V gene is TRBV4-1, the J gene TRBJ1-2; 8 bases line up with TRBD1. The V gene end was trimmed by 4 bases and the J gene end by 4 bases; junction bases not matched to a gene: 8. The germline V gene encodes CDR1 MGHRA and CDR2 YSYEKL. The CDR3 length is 15 residues. The CDR3 DNA reads TGCGCCAGCAGCCGCGACAGGGGCAGGGGCTATGGCTACACCTTC. This sequence encodes CASSRDRGRGYGYTF.

This chain links TRBV5-4 with TRBJ2-5, with 9 positions matching TRBD2. CDR1 is SGHNT, CDR2 YYREEE, per germline (reference sequence). CDR3 length equals 15 residues. The ends lost 4 bases at V and 1 base at J; junction bases unmatched: 5. The CDR3: CASSPSGGPQETQYF. CDR3 in DNA: TGTGCCAGCAGCCCGAGCGGGGGGCCCCAAGAGACCCAGTACTTC.

The rearrangement uses TRBV5-4 and TRBJ1-1; D call uncertain. The CDR3 runs 11 residues. With 4 bases removed from V and 8 bases from J, the gap between germline ends came to 9 bases. Germline V gene data show CDR1 as SGHNT and CDR2 as YYREEE (reference sequence). The CDR3 loop is CASSRQQEAFF. The CDR3 DNA reads as TGTGCCAGCAGCAGACAACAGGAAGCTTTCTTT.

The chain carries TRBV4-3 and TRBJ2-3; 9 nucleotides line up with TRBD2. Unmatched junction bases numbered 7, after V lost 1 base and J lost 5 bases. Germline V gene lookup returns CDR1 LGHNA and CDR2 YSLEER. This CDR3 has 16 amino acids. The CDR3 loop is CASSQGGASGVDTQYF. CDR3 DNA: TGCGCCAGCAGCCAAGGCGGGGCTAGCGGGGTAGATACGCAGTATTTT.

CDR3 DNA sequence: TGTGCCAGCACCGAGTGGACTAGCGGGACCTACGAGCAGTACTTC. As protein: CASTEWTSGTYEQYF. The chain has TRBV7-9 and TRBJ2-7; 12 nucleotides agree with TRBD2. The V segment lost 7 bases and the J segment 2 bases; nucleotides outside the gene matches: 6. The CDR3 consists of 15 residues. The germline CDR1 and CDR2 sequences are SEHNR and FQNEAQ (reference sequence).

The chain combines TRBV7-6 with TRBJ2-6, with 7 bases fitting TRBD2. J was trimmed by 0 bases and V by 2 bases; bases with no gene match: 10. The CDR3 sequence is 19 residues long. Germline V gene lookup returns CDR1 SGHVS and CDR2 FNYEAQ. CDR3 protein: CASSLFRGRAPSGANVLTF. The DNA for the CDR3 is TGTGCCAGCAGCTTATTTCGGGGGAGGGCTCCCTCTGGGGCCAACGTCCTGACTTTC. Supplemented by reference TRBV7-6 and TRBJ2-6, the full variable domain reads GAGVSQSPRYKVTKRGQDVALRCDPISGHVSLYWYRQALGQGPEFLTYFNYEAQQDKSGLPNDRFSAERPEGSISTLTIQRTEQRDSAMYRCASSLFRGRAPSGANVLTFGAGSRLTVL.

This clone was observed once. The chain's CDR3 is CASSRQVNYSPLHF. The CDR3, as DNA: TGTGCCAGCAGTAGACAAGTGAATTATTCACCCCTCCACTTT. The chain is built from TRBV27 and TRBJ1-6; D unresolved. The CDR3 is 14 residues long. Trimming stripped 5 bases from V and 8 bases from J, with 13 bases between. Germline V gene lookup returns CDR1 MNHEY and CDR2 SMNVEV (reference sequence).

The chain couples TRBV7-6 to TRBJ1-2; TRBD1 matches at 9 bases. The germline V gene has CDR1 SGHVS and CDR2 FNYEAQ. There are 16 residues in the CDR3. Unmatched junction bases numbered 4, after V lost 2 bases and J lost 0 bases. CDR3 residues: CASSLWGTGTNYGYTF. DNA of the CDR3: TGTGCCAGCAGCTTATGGGGGACAGGGACTAACTATGGCTACACCTTC.

CDR3 loop: CASSLYSKLFF. The DNA for the CDR3 is TGTGCCAGCAGCTTGTACTCAAAACTGTTTTTT. V and J are TRBV11-2 and TRBJ1-4; D is uncertain. The V and J ends lost 3 bases and 10 bases respectively, with 6 bases between them. Germline lookup yields CDR1 SGHAT and CDR2 FQNNGV. The CDR3 contains 11 residues.

The rearrangement uses TRBV4-3 and TRBJ1-1; D may be TRBD1 (5 bases). The germline V and J ends were trimmed by 2 bases and 4 bases, with 8 bases remaining between them. CDR3 length: 13 amino acids. The germline gives CDR1 LGHNA, CDR2 YSLEER. The chain's CDR3 is CASSQTGSTEAFF. The CDR3 DNA reads as TGCGCCAGCAGCCAAACAGGTAGCACTGAAGCTTTCTTT.

J is TRBJ2-5 and V is TRBV28; tentatively, D is TRBD1 (5 bases). The CDR3 contains 14 residues. Trimming removed 6 bases at V and 5 bases at J, with 16 bases between. Per the germline V gene, CDR1 is MDHEN and CDR2 is SYDVKM. The CDR3 region is CASSKAGSGETQYF. The DNA for the CDR3 is TGTGCCAGCAGCAAAGCAGGGTCCGGGGAGACCCAGTACTTC.

V and J are TRBV5-4 and TRBJ2-7; TRBD1 agrees at 9 bases. J lost 0 bases, V lost 4 bases, and 8 bases had no gene match. Per germline, CDR1 SGHNT and CDR2 YYREEE (reference sequence). This CDR3 spans 16 amino acids. This CDR3 reads CASSTGGGSGSYEQYF. CDR3 sequence (DNA): TGTGCCAGCAGCACAGGGGGCGGATCGGGCTCCTACGAGCAGTACTTC.

The genes are TRBV7-9 and TRBJ1-4; D might be TRBD1 (5 bases). The CDR3 loop spans 13 amino acids. Trimming removed 2 bases at V and 6 bases at J, with 7 bases between. Germline V gene lookup returns CDR1 SEHNR and CDR2 FQNEAQ (reference sequence). The chain's CDR3 is CASSLRRDEKLFF. CDR3 DNA: TGTGCCAGCAGCTTACGCAGGGATGAAAAACTGTTTTTT.

The chain joins TRBV5-7 to TRBJ2-7; no clear D gene. TRBV5-7 has ORF status, its function being uncertain. The V and J ends lost 2 bases and 0 bases respectively, with 12 bases between them. CDR3 length: 15 amino acids. The CDR3 reads CASSFPGPRSYEQYF. DNA for the CDR3: TGTGCCAGCAGCTTCCCGGGTCCTCGCTCCTACGAGCAGTACTTC.

The chain employs TRBV12-3 or TRBV12-4 and TRBJ2-7; no clear D. With 3 bases removed from V and 5 bases from J, the gap between germline ends came to 11 bases. The CDR3 sequence is 13 residues long. The CDR3 is CASSLGPSDEQYF. Here the CDR3 DNA reads TGTGCCAGCAGTTTGGGCCCATCTGACGAGCAGTACTTC.

The chain joins TRBV7-8 to TRBJ2-7; 11 bases are shared with TRBD1. CDR1 and CDR2 from the germline V gene are SGHVS and FQNEAQ. CDR3 length: 17 residues. The V segment lost 0 bases and the J segment 4 bases; nucleotides outside the gene matches: 8. The CDR3, as DNA: TGTGCCAGCAGCTTAGCAAGAGGACAGGGGGCATGGTACGAGCAGTACTTC. Encoded protein: CASSLARGQGAWYEQYF.

CDR3 coding DNA: TGTGCCAGCAGTTACGAACGGGGATATACGCAGTATTTT. This encodes CASSYERGYTQYF. The genes are TRBV6-2 or TRBV6-3 and TRBJ2-3; D might be TRBD2 (5 bases). Deletions cut 2 bases from V and 7 bases from J, with 10 bases between. The CDR3 extends over 13 amino acids. CDR1 is MNHEY, CDR2 SVGEGT, per germline.

V is TRBV27 and J is TRBJ2-7; D perhaps matches TRBD1 (7 bases). Trimming took off 3 bases at V and 2 bases at J, with 14 bases between the two ends. The length of the CDR3 is 15 residues. CDR1 MNHEY and CDR2 SMNVEV come from the germline V gene (reference sequence). Written as DNA, the CDR3 is TGTGCCAGCAGTTTGTTGGAGGGGGCGGCCTACGAGCAGTACTTC. It encodes CASSLLEGAAYEQYF.

This sequence joins TRBV7-2 and TRBJ2-3; D remains ambiguous. The V gene lost 5 bases and the J gene lost 1 base, with 16 bases spanning the gap. The CDR3 loop spans 16 amino acids. Germline CDR1 reads SGHTA; CDR2 reads FQGNSA. The CDR3 here is CASSHGGDARTDTQYF. The CDR3 nucleotides are TGTGCCAGCAGCCATGGCGGAGACGCCCGCACAGATACGCAGTATTTT.

The chain carries TRBV19 and TRBJ1-1, with D possibly TRBD1 on 5 matching bases. V was cut by 4 bases and J by 5 bases, with 14 bases left in between. This CDR3 spans 14 amino acids. CDR1 is LNHDA and CDR2 is SQIVND in the germline V gene (reference sequence). In DNA form, the CDR3 reads TGTGCCAGTAGTACCCACGGAGGGGTGACTGAAGCTTTCTTT. It is translated as CASSTHGGVTEAFF. The whole variable domain, filled in from reference TRBV19 and TRBJ1-1, reads DGGITQSPKYLFRKEGQNVTLSCEQNLNHDAMYWYRQDPGQGLRLIYYSQIVNDFQKGDIAEGYSVSREKKESFPLTVTSAQKNPTAFYLCASSTHGGVTEAFFGQGTRLTVV.